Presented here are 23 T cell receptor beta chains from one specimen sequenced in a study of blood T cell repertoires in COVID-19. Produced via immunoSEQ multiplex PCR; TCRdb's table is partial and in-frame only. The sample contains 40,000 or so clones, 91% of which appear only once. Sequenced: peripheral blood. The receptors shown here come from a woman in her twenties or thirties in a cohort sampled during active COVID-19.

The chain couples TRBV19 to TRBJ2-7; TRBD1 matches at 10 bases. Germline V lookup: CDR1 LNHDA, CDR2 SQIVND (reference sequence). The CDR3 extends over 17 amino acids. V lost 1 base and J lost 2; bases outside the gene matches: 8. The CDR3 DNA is TGTGCCAGTAGTATAGCCGGGGACAGGGGTCCCCCCTACGAGCAGTACTTC. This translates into CASSIAGDRGPPYEQYF.

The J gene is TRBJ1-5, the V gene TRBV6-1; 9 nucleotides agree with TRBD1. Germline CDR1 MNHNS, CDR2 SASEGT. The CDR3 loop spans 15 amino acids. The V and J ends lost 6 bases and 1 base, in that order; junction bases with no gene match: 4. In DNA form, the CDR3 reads TGTGCCAGCAGCTGGACAGGGGACAGCAATCAGCCCCAGCATTTT. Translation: CASSWTGDSNQPQHF.

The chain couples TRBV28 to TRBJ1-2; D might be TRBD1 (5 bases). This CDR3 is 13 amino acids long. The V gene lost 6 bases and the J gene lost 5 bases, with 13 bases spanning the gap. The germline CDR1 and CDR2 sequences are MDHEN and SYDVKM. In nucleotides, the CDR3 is TGTGCCAGCAGACCGACAGACCTTTATGGCTACACCTTC. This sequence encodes CASRPTDLYGYTF.

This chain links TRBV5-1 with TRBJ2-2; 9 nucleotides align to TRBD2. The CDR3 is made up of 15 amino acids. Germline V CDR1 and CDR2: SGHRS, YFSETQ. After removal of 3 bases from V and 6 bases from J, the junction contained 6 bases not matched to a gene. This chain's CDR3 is CASSSFSGSAGELFF. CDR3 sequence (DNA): TGCGCCAGCAGCTCCTTTAGCGGGAGTGCCGGGGAGCTGTTTTTT.

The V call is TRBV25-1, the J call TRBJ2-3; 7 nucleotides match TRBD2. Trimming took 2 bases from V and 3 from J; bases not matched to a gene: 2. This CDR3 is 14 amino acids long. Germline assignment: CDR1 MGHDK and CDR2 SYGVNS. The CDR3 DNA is TGTGCCAGCAGTGAAGGGGAGGGGACAGATACGCAGTATTTT. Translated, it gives CASSEGEGTDTQYF.

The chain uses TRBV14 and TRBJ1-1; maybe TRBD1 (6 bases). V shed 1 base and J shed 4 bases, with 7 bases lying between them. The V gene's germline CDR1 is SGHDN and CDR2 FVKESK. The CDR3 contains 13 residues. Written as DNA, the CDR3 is TGTGCCAGCAGCCAAGTACAGGGCACTGAAGCTTTCTTT. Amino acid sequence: CASSQVQGTEAFF.

CDR3 region: CASSRKREYTETQYF. CDR3 bases: TGCGCCAGCAGCCGAAAGCGGGAGTACACAGAGACCCAGTACTTC. The chain is built from TRBV4-1 and TRBJ2-5; 8 nucleotides align to TRBD2. This CDR3 region has 15 residues. With 4 bases clipped from V and 4 bases from J, the junction kept 8 bases outside the gene matches. The V gene's germline CDR1 is MGHRA and CDR2 YSYEKL.

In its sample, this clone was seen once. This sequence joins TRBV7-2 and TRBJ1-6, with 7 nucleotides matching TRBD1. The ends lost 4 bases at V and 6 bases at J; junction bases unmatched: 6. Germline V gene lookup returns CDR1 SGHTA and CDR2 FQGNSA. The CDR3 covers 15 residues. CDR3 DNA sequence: TGTGCCAGCAGCTCCAGACAGGGCTTTAATTCACCCCTCCACTTT. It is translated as CASSSRQGFNSPLHF.

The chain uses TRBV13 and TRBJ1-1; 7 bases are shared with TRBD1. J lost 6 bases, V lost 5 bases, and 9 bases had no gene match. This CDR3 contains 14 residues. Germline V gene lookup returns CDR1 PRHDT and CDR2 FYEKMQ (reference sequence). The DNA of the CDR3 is TGTGCCAGCAGCCTACAGGGGAAGGGAGCTGAAGCTTTCTTT. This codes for CASSLQGKGAEAFF.

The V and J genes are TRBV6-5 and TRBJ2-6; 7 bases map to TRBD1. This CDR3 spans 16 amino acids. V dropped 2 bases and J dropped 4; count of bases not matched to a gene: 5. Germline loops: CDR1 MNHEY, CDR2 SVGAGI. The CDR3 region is CASSYGQAAGANVLTF. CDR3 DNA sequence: TGTGCCAGCAGTTACGGACAGGCGGCGGGGGCCAACGTCCTGACTTTC.

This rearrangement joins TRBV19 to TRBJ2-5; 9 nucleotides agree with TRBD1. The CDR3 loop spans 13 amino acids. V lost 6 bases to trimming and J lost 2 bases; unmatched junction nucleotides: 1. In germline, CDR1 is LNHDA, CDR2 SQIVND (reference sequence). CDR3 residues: CASRTGGQETQYF. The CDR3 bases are TGTGCCAGTAGGACAGGGGGGCAAGAGACCCAGTACTTC.

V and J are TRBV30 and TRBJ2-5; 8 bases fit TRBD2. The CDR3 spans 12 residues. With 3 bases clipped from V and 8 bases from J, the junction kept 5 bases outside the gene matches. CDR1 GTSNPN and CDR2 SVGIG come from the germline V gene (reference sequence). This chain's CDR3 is CAWRGREETQYF. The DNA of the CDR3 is TGTGCCTGGAGGGGGCGGGAGGAAACCCAGTACTTC.

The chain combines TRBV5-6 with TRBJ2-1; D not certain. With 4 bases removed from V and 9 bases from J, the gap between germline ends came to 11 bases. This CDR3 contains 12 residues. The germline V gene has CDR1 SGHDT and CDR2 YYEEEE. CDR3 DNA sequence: TGTGCCAGCAGCCCCAGAGGCGGTGAGCAGTTCTTC. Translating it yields CASSPRGGEQFF.

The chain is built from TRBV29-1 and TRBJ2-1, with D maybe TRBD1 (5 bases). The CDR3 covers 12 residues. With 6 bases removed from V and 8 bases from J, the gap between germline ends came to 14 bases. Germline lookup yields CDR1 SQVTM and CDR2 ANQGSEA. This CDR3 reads CSVPRGWDEQFF. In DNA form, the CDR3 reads TGCAGCGTCCCTAGGGGCTGGGATGAGCAGTTCTTC.

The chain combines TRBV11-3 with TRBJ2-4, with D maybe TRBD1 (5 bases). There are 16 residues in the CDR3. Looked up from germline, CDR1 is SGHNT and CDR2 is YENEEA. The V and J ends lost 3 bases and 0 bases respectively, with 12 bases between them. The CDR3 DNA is TGTGCCAGCAGCTTGTCGACAGCCATAGCCAAAAACATTCAGTACTTC. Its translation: CASSLSTAIAKNIQYF.

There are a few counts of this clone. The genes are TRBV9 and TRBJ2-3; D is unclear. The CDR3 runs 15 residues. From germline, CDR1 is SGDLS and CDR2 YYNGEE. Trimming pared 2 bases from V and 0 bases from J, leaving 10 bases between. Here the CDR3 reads CASSVNRVSTDTQYF. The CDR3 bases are TGTGCCAGCAGCGTGAACAGAGTAAGCACAGATACGCAGTATTTT.

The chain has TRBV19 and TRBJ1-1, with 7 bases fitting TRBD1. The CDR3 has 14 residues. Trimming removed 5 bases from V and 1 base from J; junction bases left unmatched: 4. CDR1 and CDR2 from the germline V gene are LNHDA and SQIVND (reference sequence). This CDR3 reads CASSLRQGNTEAFF. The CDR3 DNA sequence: TGTGCCAGTAGTCTGAGACAGGGGAACACTGAAGCTTTCTTT.

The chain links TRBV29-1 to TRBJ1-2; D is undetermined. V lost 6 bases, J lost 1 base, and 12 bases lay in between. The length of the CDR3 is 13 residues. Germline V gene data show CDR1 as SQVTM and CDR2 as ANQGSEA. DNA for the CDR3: TGCAGCGTCGCCGTTGACTTTAACTATGGCTACACCTTC. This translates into CSVAVDFNYGYTF.

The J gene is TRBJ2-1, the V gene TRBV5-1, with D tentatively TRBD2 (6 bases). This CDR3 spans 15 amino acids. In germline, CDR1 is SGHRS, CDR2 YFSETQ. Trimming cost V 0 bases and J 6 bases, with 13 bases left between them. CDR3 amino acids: CASSLESGEGNEQFF. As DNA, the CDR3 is TGCGCCAGCAGCTTGGAGTCGGGAGAGGGCAATGAGCAGTTCTTC.

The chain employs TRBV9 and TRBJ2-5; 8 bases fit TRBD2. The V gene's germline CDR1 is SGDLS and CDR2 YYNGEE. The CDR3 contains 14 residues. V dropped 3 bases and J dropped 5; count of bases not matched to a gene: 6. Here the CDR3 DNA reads TGTGCCAGCAGCGCCAGCGGGAGCTCCGAGACCCAGTACTTC. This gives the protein CASSASGSSETQYF.

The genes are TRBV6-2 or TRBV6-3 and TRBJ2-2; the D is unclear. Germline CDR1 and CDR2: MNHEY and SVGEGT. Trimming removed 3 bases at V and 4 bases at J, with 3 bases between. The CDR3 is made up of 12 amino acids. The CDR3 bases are TGTGCCAGCAGTTATCTCACCGGGGAGCTGTTTTTT. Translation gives CASSYLTGELFF.

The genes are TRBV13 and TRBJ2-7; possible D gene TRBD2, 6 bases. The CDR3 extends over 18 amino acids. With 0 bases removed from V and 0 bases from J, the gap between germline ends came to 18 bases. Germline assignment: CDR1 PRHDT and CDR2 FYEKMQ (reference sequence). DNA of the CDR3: TGTGCCAGCAGCTTAGGCCAGTCCCCGGTGCGGGACTCCTACGAGCAGTACTTC. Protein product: CASSLGQSPVRDSYEQYF.

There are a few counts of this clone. Here the CDR3 reads CASSEARGYGYTF. The CDR3 DNA follows: TGTGCCAGCAGTGAAGCCCGGGGATATGGCTACACCTTC. The rearrangement uses TRBV2 and TRBJ1-2; D remains unclear. The CDR3 contains 13 residues. Trimming removed 0 bases from V and 5 bases from J, with 7 bases in between. CDR1 and CDR2 from the germline V gene are SNHLY and FYNNEI.